These 31 T cell receptor beta chains were all obtained from the same sample, sequenced in a study of T-cell reconstitution after alpha-beta-depleted transplantation in children. Unique molecular identifiers were incorporated during preparation of the TCRbeta library. TCRdb re-called the PCR reads through MiXCR, storing one row per CDR3 protein. Found here are about 870,000 distinct CDR3 sequences, 15% to 20% of them singletons; the top ten hold approximately 5%. The material was PBMCs, mostly from graft donor cells, obtained 360 days after TCRalphabeta/CD19-depleted stem cell transplant. The receptors originated from a male patient between 10 and 17 years old who had a stem cell transplant for acute lymphoblastic leukemia, so the T cells may come from the graft donor.

This clonotype was observed a handful of times. The chain combines TRBV2 with TRBJ2-7; the D gene is possibly TRBD2 (6 bases). Germline V gene lookup returns CDR1 SNHLY and CDR2 FYNNEI. V lost 6 bases to trimming and J lost 5 bases, with 14 bases between them. The CDR3 consists of 13 residues. The CDR3 nucleotides are TGTGCCAGCAGGGGGGACTCGCTCCACGAGCAGTACTTC. This sequence encodes CASRGDSLHEQYF.

V usage is TRBV15 and J usage is TRBJ2-2, with D perhaps matching TRBD2 (5 bases). V dropped 3 bases and J dropped 4 bases, with 9 bases sitting between them. This CDR3 has 14 amino acids. From germline, CDR1 is LNHNV and CDR2 YYDKDF (reference sequence). CDR3 coding DNA: TGTGCCACCAGCAGGGAGCGGTTCACCGGGGAGCTGTTTTTT. Translating it yields CATSRERFTGELFF.

This clonotype occurred many times. The rearrangement uses TRBV27 and TRBJ1-1; D remains ambiguous. CDR1 MNHEY and CDR2 SMNVEV come from the germline V gene (reference sequence). The ends were cut back, 5 bases at V and 3 bases at J, with 16 bases in the middle. The CDR3 is 15 amino acids. CDR3 region: CASSAVRIFDTEAFF. In DNA, the CDR3 is TGTGCCAGCAGTGCAGTACGGATCTTCGACACTGAAGCTTTCTTT.

This clonotype was detected a few times. The chain recombines TRBV6-1 with TRBJ1-2, with a possible D match to TRBD1 (5 bases). Deletions cut 6 bases from V and 8 bases from J, with 16 bases between. Germline V gene lookup returns CDR1 MNHNS and CDR2 SASEGT. The CDR3 totals 13 residues. The CDR3 DNA is TGTGCCAGCAGCGGGACTTTCACCGGCGGCTACACCTTC. Its translation: CASSGTFTGGYTF.

This clonotype has a handful of counts. This chain connects TRBV11-2 to TRBJ2-7; D gene ambiguous. The CDR3 spans 15 residues. Germline assignment: CDR1 SGHAT and CDR2 FQNNGV. The V end was cut by 0 bases, the J end by 0 bases, with 9 bases between. As DNA, the CDR3 is TGTGCCAGCAGCTTAGATTCGTCGCTCTCCTACGAGCAGTACTTC. This sequence encodes CASSLDSSLSYEQYF.

In this sample, this clonotype turned up a few times. The rearrangement uses TRBV12-5 and TRBJ2-1, with 11 bases identical to TRBD2. The germline V gene encodes CDR1 LGHNT and CDR2 FRNRAP. The V gene end was trimmed by 3 bases and the J gene end by 1 base; junction bases not matched to a gene: 23. The CDR3 contains 23 residues. Here the CDR3 DNA reads TGTGCTAGTGGTTTATTCCCGTTAGGACTAGCGGGTATCCTCACGCGGTCCTACAATGAGCAGTTCTTC. Translation gives CASGLFPLGLAGILTRSYNEQFF.

The V and J genes are TRBV11-2 and TRBJ2-6; no clear D gene. Germline CDR1 and CDR2: SGHAT and FQNNGV. The ends were cut back, 8 bases at V and 0 bases at J, with 11 bases in the middle. There are 15 residues in the CDR3. The CDR3 here is CASGGGFSGANVLTF. In nucleotides, the CDR3 is TGTGCCAGCGGTGGCGGCTTCTCTGGGGCCAACGTCCTGACTTTC.

This clonotype turned up a few times. This chain joins TRBV13 and TRBJ1-1; tentative D call: TRBD1 (6 bases). This CDR3 is 14 amino acids long. Trimming cost V 5 bases and J 6 bases, with 16 bases left between them. Germline CDR1 PRHDT, CDR2 FYEKMQ (reference sequence). CDR3 sequence reads: CASSDRGGSPEAFF. CDR3 nucleotides: TGTGCCAGCAGCGATAGGGGGGGCTCCCCTGAAGCTTTCTTT.

The chain uses TRBV12-3 or TRBV12-4 and TRBJ2-3, with D perhaps matching TRBD1 (6 bases). This CDR3 region has 14 residues. V was trimmed by 4 bases and J by 4 bases, leaving 12 bases between them. CDR3 nucleotide sequence: TGTGCCAGCAGTTCAGGGGTAAGAGCAGATACGCAGTATTTT. This sequence encodes CASSSGVRADTQYF.

The chain recombines TRBV20-1 with TRBJ2-7, with 7 nucleotides matching TRBD2. In germline, CDR1 is DFQATT, CDR2 SNEGSKA (reference sequence). Trimming took 4 bases from V and 5 from J; bases not matched to a gene: 11. The CDR3 length is 14 residues. CDR3 nucleotide sequence: TGCAGTGCTAACCCAGCGGGATGGTCACACGAGCAGTACTTC. Translating gives CSANPAGWSHEQYF.

This clonotype appeared a few times. Written as DNA, the CDR3 is TGCAGTGCGGCCCGGCGAGCGGGGATCCAAGAGACCCAGTACTTC. Protein: CSAARRAGIQETQYF. The chain has TRBV20-1 and TRBJ2-5; TRBD2 agrees at 7 bases. Unmatched junction bases numbered 11, after V lost 6 bases and J lost 1 base. The CDR3 totals 15 residues. Germline lookup yields CDR1 DFQATT and CDR2 SNEGSKA (reference sequence).

This clonotype has more than one count but fewer than ten. The chain couples TRBV27 to TRBJ2-5, with TRBD1 as a possible D gene (5 bases). CDR1 MNHEY and CDR2 SMNVEV come from the germline V gene (reference sequence). This CDR3 has 15 residues. V was pared by 2 bases and J by 2 bases, with 12 bases between. The CDR3 protein is CASSLGMTAQETQYF. CDR3 coding DNA: TGTGCCAGCAGTTTAGGGATGACAGCTCAAGAGACCCAGTACTTC.

This chain uses TRBV7-8 with TRBJ2-2, with D possibly TRBD1 on 6 matching bases. The V and J ends lost 5 bases and 9 bases respectively, with 10 bases between them. Looked up from germline, CDR1 is SGHVS and CDR2 is FQNEAQ. The CDR3 is 12 amino acids. The DNA of the CDR3 is TGTGCCAGCAGCCACAGGGTACGGGAGCTGTTTTTT. Its protein is CASSHRVRELFF.

There are a few counts of this clonotype. The genes are TRBV24-1 and TRBJ1-1; D unresolved. CDR3 length: 15 residues. Trimming removed 3 bases at V and 6 bases at J, with 16 bases between. Germline assignment: CDR1 KGHDR and CDR2 SFDVKD. In DNA, the CDR3 is TGTGCCACCAGTGATCCCCGCGCACGGGTCCCTGAAGCTTTCTTT. Amino acid sequence: CATSDPRARVPEAFF.

Ten or more counts support this clonotype. The J gene is TRBJ1-1, the V gene TRBV28, with no clear D. The germline V gene encodes CDR1 MDHEN and CDR2 SYDVKM. The CDR3 has 12 residues. The V end was cut by 5 bases, the J end by 6 bases, with 10 bases between. The CDR3 spells CASSPRGAEAFF. The CDR3 region has the DNA TGTGCCAGCAGTCCCCGTGGGGCTGAAGCTTTCTTT. The variable domain in full, with the rest retrieved from reference TRBV28 and TRBJ1-1, is DVKVTQSSRYLVKRTGEKVFLECVQDMDHENMFWYRQDPGLGLRLIYFSYDVKMKEKGDIPEGYSVSREKKERFSLILESASTNQTSMYLCASSPRGAEAFFGQGTRLTVV.

This clonotype showed up just a few times. The chain carries TRBV5-8 and TRBJ2-7; the D is unclear. V was clipped by 7 bases and J by 2 bases, with 10 bases between them. CDR1 and CDR2 from the germline V gene are SGHTS and YDEGEE. CDR3 size: 12 residues. The CDR3 DNA follows: TGTGCCAGCTTGGGCGGTACCTACGAGCAGTACTTC. Translation gives CASLGGTYEQYF.

This rearrangement joins TRBV5-1 to TRBJ2-1, with 7 bases matching TRBD1. V trimming: 4 bases; J trimming: 0 bases; junction bases outside the gene matches: 10. Germline V lookup: CDR1 SGHRS, CDR2 YFSETQ. This CDR3 is built from 17 residues. CDR3 loop: CASSVEGGAGSYNEQFF. CDR3 nucleotide sequence: TGCGCCAGCAGCGTCGAAGGGGGCGCAGGCTCCTACAATGAGCAGTTCTTC. The full variable domain, with the rest looked up from reference TRBV5-1 and TRBJ2-1, is KAGVTQTPRYLIKTRGQQVTLSCSPISGHRSVSWYQQTPGQGLQFLFEYFSETQRNKGNFPGRFSGRQFSNSRSEMNVSTLELGDSALYLCASSVEGGAGSYNEQFFGPGTRLTVL.

Many counts were recorded for this clonotype. The CDR3 is CASRAESSGNTIYF. Here the CDR3 DNA reads TGTGCCAGCAGGGCAGAGAGCTCTGGAAACACCATATATTTT. The V gene is TRBV6-1, the J gene TRBJ1-3, with D hard to call. V was cut by 6 bases and J by 0 bases, with 9 bases left in between. Per germline, CDR1 MNHNS and CDR2 SASEGT. This CDR3 is 14 amino acids long.

This clonotype was counted between two and nine times. The V and J genes are TRBV27 and TRBJ1-4, with D perhaps TRBD1 (5 bases). Germline V CDR1 and CDR2: MNHEY, SMNVEV (reference sequence). V lost 5 bases and J lost 10, with 23 bases in between. The CDR3 is 16 amino acids. The CDR3 sequence is CASSARETRGEGKLFF. The CDR3, as DNA: TGTGCCAGCAGTGCTAGGGAGACCAGAGGGGAAGGAAAACTGTTTTTT.

This clonotype was found a few times. The chain is built from TRBV6-4 and TRBJ2-3; D is unresolved. V was trimmed by 2 bases and J by 5 bases, leaving 17 bases between them. The CDR3 is 16 residues long. Germline CDR1 reads MRHNA; CDR2 reads SNTAGT. CDR3 sequence reads: CASSDGFSVLGDTQYF. CDR3 coding DNA: TGTGCCAGCAGTGACGGATTCTCGGTTTTGGGAGATACGCAGTATTTT.

The chain joins TRBV5-1 to TRBJ1-6; D is unresolved. V was pared by 4 bases and J by 9 bases, with 14 bases between. This CDR3 has 14 amino acids. CDR1 is SGHRS, CDR2 YFSETQ, per germline. The CDR3 is CASSRRRIGSPLHF. The CDR3 DNA reads TGCGCCAGCAGCCGCCGCAGGATCGGTTCACCCCTCCACTTT.

The V gene is TRBV7-8, the J gene TRBJ2-2, with TRBD2 matching 9 bases. The V gene's germline CDR1 is SGHVS and CDR2 FQNEAQ. The trim removed 4 bases at V and 0 bases at J, leaving 6 bases unmatched. CDR3 length: 17 residues. For the CDR3, the DNA is TGTGCCAGCAGCTCCAGATTAGCGGGAGCGAACACCGGGGAGCTGTTTTTT. Its translation is CASSSRLAGANTGELFF.

This clonotype was counted ten times or more. One junction end does not reproduce the germline sequence, and a read error may be involved. V usage is TRBV12-3 or TRBV12-4 and J usage is TRBJ2-1; TRBD2 matches 10 bases. The CDR3 is made up of 14 amino acids. The CDR3 is CASSLGLAGDEQFF. The CDR3 DNA sequence: TGTGCCAGCAGCTTAGGCCTAGCGGGAGATGAGCAGTTCTTC.

This clonotype was counted at least ten times. The chain has TRBV12-3 or TRBV12-4 and TRBJ2-7, with D perhaps matching TRBD2 (7 bases). The CDR3 is 16 residues long. The V and J ends lost 2 bases and 3 bases respectively, with 17 bases between them. The CDR3 DNA sequence: TGTGCCAGCAGTTTAAGGGGGGGGTTAGCCCTCTACGAGCAGTACTTC. Encoded protein: CASSLRGGLALYEQYF.

The rearrangement uses TRBV7-9 and TRBJ2-5; D remains unclear. V lost 7 bases and J 5 bases, leaving 17 bases between the germline ends. The CDR3 is 14 amino acids. Germline V gene sequence: CDR1 SEHNR, CDR2 FQNEAQ (reference sequence). The DNA for the CDR3 is TGTGCCAGCACCCTAGGTGCGGCCTTCGAGACCCAGTACTTC. The encoded protein is CASTLGAAFETQYF.

This clonotype was counted between two and nine times. This chain connects TRBV7-8 to TRBJ2-3; 10 nucleotides agree with TRBD2. The V gene end was trimmed by 1 base and the J gene end by 8 bases; junction bases not matched to a gene: 15. This CDR3 contains 18 residues. CDR1 SGHVS and CDR2 FQNEAQ come from the germline V gene. The CDR3 sequence is CASSLVPPGLAVPGTQYF. CDR3 DNA sequence: TGTGCCAGCAGCTTAGTCCCCCCAGGACTAGCGGTACCCGGTACGCAGTATTTT.

As for this clonotype: A read error may be the cause here, since a much bigger clone is one base away. The chain combines TRBV4-1 with TRBJ2-7, with D perhaps TRBD2 (6 bases). Germline V lookup: CDR1 MGHRA, CDR2 YSYEKL. This CDR3 region has 16 residues. CDR3 residues: CVSSQDSGLWAYEQYF. The CDR3 DNA reads as TGCGTCAGCAGCCAAGATTCGGGACTCTGGGCCTACGAGCAGTACTTC.

Ten or more counts support this clonotype. The genes are TRBV20-1 and TRBJ2-5; no clear D gene. Germline CDR1 reads DFQATT; CDR2 reads SNEGSKA (reference sequence). This CDR3 spans 11 amino acids. The CDR3 protein is CCSRIQETQYF. DNA for the CDR3: TGCTGTTCGCGCATCCAAGAGACCCAGTACTTC.

The table lists this clonotype with a few counts. The CDR3 region has the DNA TGTGCCAGCAGTTTGGAGGCGATGGCTAGCGGGCCACCAACAGATACGCAGTATTTT. It encodes CASSLEAMASGPPTDTQYF. V gene TRBV12-3 or TRBV12-4 combines with J gene TRBJ2-3; 8 bases match TRBD2. The V gene end was trimmed by 3 bases and the J gene end by 3 bases; junction bases not matched to a gene: 17. CDR3 length: 19 residues.

The chain joins TRBV7-8 to TRBJ2-1; D possibly matches TRBD1 or TRBD2 (6 bases each). With 5 bases removed from V and 15 bases from J, the gap between germline ends came to 17 bases. The CDR3 is 12 amino acids. Germline lookup yields CDR1 SGHVS and CDR2 FQNEAQ. The CDR3 loop reads CASSGGTPGGFF. DNA of the CDR3: TGTGCCAGCAGCGGGGGGACACCCGGCGGGTTCTTC.

A few counts support this clonotype. V and J are TRBV24-1 and TRBJ1-5, with unresolved D. Trimming shortened V by 3 bases and J by 9 bases, and 17 bases separated the two germline ends. The CDR3 totals 15 residues. CDR1 and CDR2 from the germline V gene are KGHDR and SFDVKD. The CDR3 region has the DNA TGTGCCACCAGTGATACCAGGCTCCCCGGTGCGCCCCAGCATTTT. Translating it yields CATSDTRLPGAPQHF.